This note documents a single TCR beta chain sequence. Its antigen is undetermined. Compared with germline, one end of the junction differs, possibly owing to a read error. Time point described: persistent/refractory GD, antithyroid drugs over 5 years with positive TRAb. PBMCs provided the RNA from which the TCR library was made. The sample comes from a study of regulatory T cells in long-lasting Graves disease. Investigators prepared the TCR beta libraries by applying iRepertoire HTBI primers and Arm-PCR of CDR3 regions. TCRdb reprocessed the multiplex PCR reads via MiXCR and lists one record per CDR3 protein. Of about 660,000 distinct CDR3 sequences listed, roughly 30% are singletons. Findings of the study overall: Results may be inaccurate due to the small sample size.

This receptor was taken from a female donor with Graves disease. Sequences were derived from peripheral blood mononuclear cells (PBMCs), sampled when the disease was refractory, from a patient treated with antithyroid drugs.

The CDR3, as DNA: TGTGCCAGCGGTGAGTCTGTCAACTCTGTGGCCAACGTCCTGACTTTC. This sequence encodes CASGESVNSVANVLTF. The chain links TRBV2 to TRBJ2-6; no clear D. CDR1 SNHLY and CDR2 FYNNEI come from the germline V gene. The CDR3 covers 16 residues.